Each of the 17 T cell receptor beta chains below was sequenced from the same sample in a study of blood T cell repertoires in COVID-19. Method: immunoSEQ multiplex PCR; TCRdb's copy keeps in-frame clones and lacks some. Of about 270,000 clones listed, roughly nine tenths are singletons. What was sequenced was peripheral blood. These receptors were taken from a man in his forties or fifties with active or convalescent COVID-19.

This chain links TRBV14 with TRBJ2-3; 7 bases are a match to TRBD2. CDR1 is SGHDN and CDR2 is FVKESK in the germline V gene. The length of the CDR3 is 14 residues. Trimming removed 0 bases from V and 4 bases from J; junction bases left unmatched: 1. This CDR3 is CASSQDGGADTQYF. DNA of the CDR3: TGTGCCAGCAGCCAAGATGGGGGGGCAGATACGCAGTATTTT. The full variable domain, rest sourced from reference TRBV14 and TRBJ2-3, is EAGVTQFPSHSVIEKGQTVTLRCDPISGHDNLYWYRRVMGKEIKFLLHFVKESKQDESGMPNNRFLAERTGGTYSTLKVQPAELEDSGVYFCASSQDGGADTQYFGPGTRLTVL.

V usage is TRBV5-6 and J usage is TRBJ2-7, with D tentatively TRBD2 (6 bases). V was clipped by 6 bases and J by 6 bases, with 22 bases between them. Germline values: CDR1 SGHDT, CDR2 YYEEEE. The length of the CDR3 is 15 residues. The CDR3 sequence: CASTSGLRAYVEQYF. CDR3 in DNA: TGTGCCAGCACCTCGGGACTCCGAGCTTACGTCGAGCAGTACTTC. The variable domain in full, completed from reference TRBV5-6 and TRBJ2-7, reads DAGVTQSPTHLIKTRGQQVTLRCSPKSGHDTVSWYQQALGQGPQFIFQYYEEEERQRGNFPDRFSGHQFPNYSSELNVNALLLGDSALYLCASTSGLRAYVEQYFGPGTRLTVT.

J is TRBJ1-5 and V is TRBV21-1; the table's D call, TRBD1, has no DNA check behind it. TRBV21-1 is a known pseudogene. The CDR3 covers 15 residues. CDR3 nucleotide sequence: TGTGCCAGCAGGCGCGGGACAGGGGGGAATCAGCCCCAGCATTTT. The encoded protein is CASRRGTGGNQPQHF.

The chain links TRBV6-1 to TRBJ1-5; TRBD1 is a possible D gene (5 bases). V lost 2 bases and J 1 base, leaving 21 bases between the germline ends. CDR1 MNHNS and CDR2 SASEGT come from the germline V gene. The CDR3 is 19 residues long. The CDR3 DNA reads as TGTGCCAGCAGTGAACGTGGGGCGGGACTGGGGGGAAGCAATCAGCCCCAGCATTTT. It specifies CASSERGAGLGGSNQPQHF.

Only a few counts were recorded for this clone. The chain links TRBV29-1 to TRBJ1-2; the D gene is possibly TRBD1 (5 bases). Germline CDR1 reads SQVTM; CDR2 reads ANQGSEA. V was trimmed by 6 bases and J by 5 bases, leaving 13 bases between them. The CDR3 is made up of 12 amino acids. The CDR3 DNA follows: TGCAGCGTCCGTTGGGGCGGATATGGCTACACCTTC. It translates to CSVRWGGYGYTF.

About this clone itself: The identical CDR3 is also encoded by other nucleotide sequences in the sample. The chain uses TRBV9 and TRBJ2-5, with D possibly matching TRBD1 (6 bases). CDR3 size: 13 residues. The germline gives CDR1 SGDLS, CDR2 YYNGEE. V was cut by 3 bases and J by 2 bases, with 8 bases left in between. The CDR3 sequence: CASSGTAQETQYF. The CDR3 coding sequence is TGTGCCAGCAGCGGGACAGCACAAGAGACCCAGTACTTC.

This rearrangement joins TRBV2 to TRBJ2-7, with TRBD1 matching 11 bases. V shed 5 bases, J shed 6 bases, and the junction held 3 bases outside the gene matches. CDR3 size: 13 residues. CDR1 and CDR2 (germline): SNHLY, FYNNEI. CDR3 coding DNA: TGTGCCAGCAGTCTTGGGACAGGGGGCGAGCAGTACTTC. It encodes CASSLGTGGEQYF.

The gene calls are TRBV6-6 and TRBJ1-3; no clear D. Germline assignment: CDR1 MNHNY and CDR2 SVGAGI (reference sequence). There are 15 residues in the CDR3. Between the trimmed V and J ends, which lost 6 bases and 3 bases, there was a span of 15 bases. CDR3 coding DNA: TGTGCCAGCAGATACGGTGGGAGCGGTGGAAACACCATATATTTT. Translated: CASRYGGSGGNTIYF.

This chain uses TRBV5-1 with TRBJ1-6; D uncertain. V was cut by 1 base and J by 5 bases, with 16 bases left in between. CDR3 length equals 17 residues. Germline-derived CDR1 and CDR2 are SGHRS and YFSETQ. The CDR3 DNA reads TGCGCCAGCAGCTTGACCGGGGTATTTTTGGATAATTCACCCCTCCACTTT. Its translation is CASSLTGVFLDNSPLHF.

CDR3 sequence reads: CASSFDMPMYDGDTDTQYF. Written as DNA, the CDR3 is TGTGCCAGCAGCTTCGACATGCCGATGTATGACGGTGACACAGATACGCAGTATTTT. V and J are TRBV7-3 and TRBJ2-3; no definite D call. The CDR3 is made up of 19 amino acids. Germline values: CDR1 SGHTA, CDR2 FQGTGA. Between the trimmed V and J ends, which lost 3 bases and 2 bases, there was a span of 24 bases.

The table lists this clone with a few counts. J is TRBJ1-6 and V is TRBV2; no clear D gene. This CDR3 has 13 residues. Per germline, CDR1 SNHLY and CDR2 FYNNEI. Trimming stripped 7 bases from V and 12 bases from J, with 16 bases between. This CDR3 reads CASKEGGFLPLHF. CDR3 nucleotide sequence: TGTGCCAGCAAGGAGGGCGGCTTTTTACCCCTCCACTTT.

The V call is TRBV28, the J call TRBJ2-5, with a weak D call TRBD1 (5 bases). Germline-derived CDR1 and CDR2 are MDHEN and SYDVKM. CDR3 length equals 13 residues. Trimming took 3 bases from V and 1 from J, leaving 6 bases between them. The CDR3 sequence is CASSFDSQETQYF. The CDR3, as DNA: TGTGCCAGCAGTTTTGACAGCCAAGAGACCCAGTACTTC.

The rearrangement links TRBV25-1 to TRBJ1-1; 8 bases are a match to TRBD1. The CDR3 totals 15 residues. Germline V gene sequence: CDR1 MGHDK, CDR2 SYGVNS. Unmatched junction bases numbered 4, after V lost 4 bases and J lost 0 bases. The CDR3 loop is CASSGGQGMNTEAFF. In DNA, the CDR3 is TGTGCCAGCAGTGGAGGACAGGGAATGAACACTGAAGCTTTCTTT.

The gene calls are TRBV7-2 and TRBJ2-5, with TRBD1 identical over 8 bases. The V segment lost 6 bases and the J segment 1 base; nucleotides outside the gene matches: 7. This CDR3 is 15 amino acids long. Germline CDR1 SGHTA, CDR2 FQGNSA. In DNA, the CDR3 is TGTGCCAGCAGTTACGGACAGGGATCCCAAGAGACCCAGTACTTC. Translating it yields CASSYGQGSQETQYF.

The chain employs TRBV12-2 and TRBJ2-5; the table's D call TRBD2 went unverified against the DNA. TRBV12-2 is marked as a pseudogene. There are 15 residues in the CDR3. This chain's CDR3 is CASRPGRPAGETQYF. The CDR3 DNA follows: TGTGCAAGTCGTCCCGGGCGACCGGCGGGGGAGACCCAGTACTTC.

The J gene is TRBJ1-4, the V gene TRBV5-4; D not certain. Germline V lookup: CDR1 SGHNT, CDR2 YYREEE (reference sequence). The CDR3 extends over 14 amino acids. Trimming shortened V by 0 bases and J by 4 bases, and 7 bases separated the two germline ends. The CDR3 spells CASSLGTVNEKLFF. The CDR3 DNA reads TGTGCCAGCAGCTTGGGGACTGTTAATGAAAAACTGTTTTTT.

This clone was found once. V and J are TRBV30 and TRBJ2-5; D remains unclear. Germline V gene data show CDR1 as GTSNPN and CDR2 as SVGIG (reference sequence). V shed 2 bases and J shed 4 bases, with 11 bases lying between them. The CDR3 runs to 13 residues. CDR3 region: CAWSWAAGETQYF. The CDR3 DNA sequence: TGTGCCTGGAGTTGGGCAGCCGGAGAGACCCAGTACTTC.